This T cell receptor (beta chain) was captured by sequencing in a study of shared T cell receptors in the human thymus. This CDR3 has 15 residues. Germline values: CDR1 MNHNS, CDR2 SASEGT. After removal of 5 bases from V and 4 bases from J, the junction contained 3 bases not matched to a gene. Some clones are missing from TCRdb's copy, which holds only in-frame ones; the method was immunoSEQ multiplex PCR. The sample yields about 500,000 clones, 70% to 80% seen once. This same sample was also part of a study on human thymus T cells. From that study: Use of V and J genes seemed skewed within the thymic and blood repertoires. A high degree of thymic repertoire overlap among unrelated individuals was reported in related research.

This receptor was obtained from a boy under three years old with a congenital heart defect. The sequenced sample consisted of thymocytes. The chain couples TRBV6-1 to TRBJ2-7; 15 bases match TRBD2. The CDR3 DNA reads as TGTGCCAGCAGTCGGACTAGCGGGAGGGGTTACGAGCAGTACTTC. Translating gives CASSRTSGRGYEQYF.